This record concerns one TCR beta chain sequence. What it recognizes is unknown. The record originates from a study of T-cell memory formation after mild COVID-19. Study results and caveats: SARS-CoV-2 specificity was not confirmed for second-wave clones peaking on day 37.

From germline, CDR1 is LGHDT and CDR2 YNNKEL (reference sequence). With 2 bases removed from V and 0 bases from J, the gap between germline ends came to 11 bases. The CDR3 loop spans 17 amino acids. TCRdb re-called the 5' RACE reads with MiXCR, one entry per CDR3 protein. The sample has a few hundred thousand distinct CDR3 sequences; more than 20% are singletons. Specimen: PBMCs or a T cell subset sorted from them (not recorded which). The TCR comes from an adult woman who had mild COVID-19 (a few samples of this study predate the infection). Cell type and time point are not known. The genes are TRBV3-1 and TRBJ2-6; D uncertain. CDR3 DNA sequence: TGTGCCAGCAGCCAAACCCTAGACGCCTCTGGGGCCAACGTCCTGACTTTC. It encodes CASSQTLDASGANVLTF.